This T cell receptor beta chain is from a study of T cell responses to AZD1222 COVID-19 vaccine (dated by TCRdb to about 2021). Describing the broader study: TCR sequencing was performed for about 240 trial participants, of whom about 200 were given two doses of AZD1222 and some 25 were given two doses of MenACWY control vaccine. Trial participants were enrolled by age into subgroups of 18-55, 56-69 and 70-plus years, and approximately 150, 30 and 60 TCR-sequenced participants, respectively, were included in these subgroups.

Study-level results and caveats: Because no day 14 peak-response samples were available, repertoires were characterized only after the peak T cell response. Participants were mostly white British, with more females than males. The authors suggested clonal diversity may have been underestimated. Only six AZD1222 recipients were SARS-CoV-2 seropositive at baseline, limiting conclusions about previously exposed vaccinees. Reportedly, almost half of the unique spike-specific TCRs recognized epitopes lying outside the regions that are mutated in the B.1.351 and B.1.1.7 variants. In the small 56-69-year group, the increase in depth fell short of significance, most likely because of low power. After two AZD1222 doses, spike-specific TCR breadth and depth were significantly higher than at day 0 and than in MenACWY recipients. The vaccine-associated CD4 TCRs covered the entire spike protein, and the dominant responses fell in regions 160-218 and 743-854.

The CDR3 regions of human TCRbeta chains were analyzed by immunosequencing. The study's processing was this. TCRs in the repertoires were compared against a reference library of SARS-CoV-2-specific TCRs that had been generated with the MIRA antigen-specificity platform. Breadth was defined as the fraction of unique TCRs that were SARS-CoV-2-associated, and depth was defined as the fraction of total T cells that were SARS-CoV-2-associated. Using the MIRA data, each spike-specific TCR was mapped to the spike region that the TCR reacts to and placed in a CD4 or CD8 class. Log10-transformed breadth and depth values were compared by one-way ANOVA with Sidak's multiple comparisons tests. Held by TCRdb, this immuneACCESS table contains in-frame sequences only and omits some clones. Under half of the omission traces to an unresolved V gene where checked; the cause of the rest is unknown. The D gene and trimming were derived from the DNA, and the V and J assignments and clone size from that table. In all, the sample holds about 110,000 clones, and roughly nine tenths of those were seen once. Jointly, the top ten make up roughly 3% of the sample.

The CDR3 sequence holds 14 residues, the cysteine and phenylalanine included. The read is trimmed to its CDR3 DNA, 42 bases read in frame from base 1. CDR1 is given as SGHDT and CDR2 as YYEEEE, both from the germline V gene. V sheds 1 base and J sheds 2 bases, leaving 10 bases between their ends. Note on this clone: Its antigen has not been determined. Within one base of it there is no much larger clone, and no base qualities were kept.

The time point label for this specimen denotes: baseline before first vaccination. Sample treatment or condition, as interpreted from the label and publication: meningococcal conjugate vaccine given as trial control. Vaccinee samples were obtained from the UK trials COV001 and COV002, which included a single-blind randomized controlled phase 2/3 trial of AZD1222 (ChAdOx1 nCoV-19) in healthy adults. For TCRbeta chain sequencing, PBMC samples from trial participants were taken at day 0 and at day 28 after the second dose. The starting material was peripheral blood, obtained on day 0 of MenACWY control vaccination. This TCR came from an adult in good health. The chain uses TRBV5-6 and TRBJ2-7; the D gene cannot be resolved reliably. Here is the DNA: TGTGCCAGCAGCTTGTCTGCGTCGACCTACGAGCAGTACTTC. It codes for CASSLSASTYEQYF.